Presented here are 24 T cell receptor beta chains from one specimen sequenced in a study of cytomegalovirus exposure and HLA in healthy donors. Data came from immunoSEQ multiplex PCR; TCRdb stores just in-frame clones and leaves some out. This repertoire shows around 61,000 clones, around 93% found once; its top ten account for over 4%. What was sequenced was PBMCs. These receptors were obtained from a man aged 18 to 35 in good health and CMV-seropositive.

This clone was observed a few times. The chain couples TRBV19 to TRBJ2-7; D is unresolved. There are 15 residues in the CDR3. The germline V gene encodes CDR1 LNHDA and CDR2 SQIVND (reference sequence). V was cut by 4 bases and J by 4 bases, with 17 bases left in between. The CDR3 is CASSSLLDVPYEQYF. CDR3 nucleotides: TGTGCCAGTAGTAGTCTCCTAGATGTACCTTACGAGCAGTACTTC.

This chain links TRBV6-5 with TRBJ2-1, with 9 bases that match TRBD1. There are 12 residues in the CDR3. V was pared by 6 bases and J by 8 bases, with 2 bases of the junction left unmatched. Germline CDR1 reads MNHEY; CDR2 reads SVGAGI. CDR3 DNA: TGTGCCAGCAGCTACAGGGGGCATGAGCAGTTCTTC. This encodes CASSYRGHEQFF.

The CDR3, as DNA: TGTGCCAGCAGCCCTCCCGGGACTAGCGGGAGGAGCCACGAGCAGTACTTC. Translating it yields CASSPPGTSGRSHEQYF. The rearrangement links TRBV5-4 to TRBJ2-7; 15 nucleotides agree with TRBD2. This CDR3 is 17 amino acids long. Germline CDR1 is SGHNT and CDR2 is YYREEE (reference sequence). Germline trimming cut 4 bases from V and 5 bases from J; bases unmatched to any gene: 10.

The chain combines TRBV29-1 with TRBJ2-2, with 7 bases fitting TRBD1. The CDR3 totals 14 residues. CDR1 SQVTM and CDR2 ANQGSEA come from the germline V gene. V shed 0 bases, J shed 7 bases, and the junction held 5 bases outside the gene matches. Here the CDR3 reads CSVEDNRGDGELFF. The DNA of the CDR3 is TGCAGCGTTGAAGATAACAGGGGAGACGGGGAGCTGTTTTTT.

J is TRBJ2-1 and V is TRBV4-1; no clear D. Deletions cut 0 bases from V and 0 bases from J, with 9 bases between. The germline gives CDR1 MGHRA, CDR2 YSYEKL. The CDR3 extends over 16 amino acids. The CDR3 DNA is TGCGCCAGCAGCCAAGATCCAGCGCCCTCCTACAATGAGCAGTTCTTC. It yields the protein CASSQDPAPSYNEQFF.

The chain combines TRBV28 with TRBJ2-3; 8 nucleotides agree with TRBD2. J gave up 5 bases and V 6 bases, and 4 bases lay outside the gene matches. This CDR3 comprises 13 residues. Germline V CDR1 and CDR2: MDHEN, SYDVKM. The CDR3, as DNA: TGTGCCAGCAGCGGGAGGGCTGGAGATACGCAGTATTTT. This gives the protein CASSGRAGDTQYF.

This chain uses TRBV9 with TRBJ1-1; D might be TRBD1 (6 bases). CDR3 length equals 15 residues. V lost 6 bases and J 5 bases, leaving 20 bases between the germline ends. Per the germline V gene, CDR1 is SGDLS and CDR2 is YYNGEE. Here the CDR3 reads CASTLLSQGRTEAFF. The DNA of the CDR3 is TGTGCCAGCACCCTATTATCACAGGGTCGAACTGAAGCTTTCTTT.

The genes are TRBV7-8 and TRBJ2-6; the match to TRBD2 covers 10 bases. Germline CDR1 reads SGHVS; CDR2 reads FQNEAQ. There are 19 residues in the CDR3. Unmatched junction bases numbered 5, after V lost 0 bases and J lost 0 bases. The CDR3 DNA reads TGTGCCAGCAGCTTAGCTTCCACTAGCGGGGTCTCTGGGGCCAACGTCCTGACTTTC. Protein sequence: CASSLASTSGVSGANVLTF.

The chain links TRBV11-2 to TRBJ2-4; D ambiguous. V was shortened by 5 bases and J by 10 bases, with 15 bases between the two germline ends. The CDR3 is made up of 13 amino acids. The germline gives CDR1 SGHAT, CDR2 FQNNGV. The CDR3 coding sequence is TGTGCCAGCAGCCCTATCGGTAGCTCGATTCAGTACTTC. Translating it yields CASSPIGSSIQYF.

The CDR3 coding sequence is TGTGCCAGCAGCTTTTCTGCCAGAACTAACTATGGCTACACCTTC. Encoded protein: CASSFSARTNYGYTF. The chain couples TRBV7-8 to TRBJ1-2; D gene unclear. Germline values: CDR1 SGHVS, CDR2 FQNEAQ. This CDR3 has 15 residues. Trimming cost V 3 bases and J 0 bases, with 11 bases left between them.

V is TRBV28 and J is TRBJ2-1; 8 nucleotides match TRBD1. Germline CDR1 and CDR2: MDHEN and SYDVKM. V was pared by 1 base and J by 5 bases, with 1 base of the junction left unmatched. The CDR3 is made up of 14 amino acids. Here the CDR3 reads CASSLSGQDNEQFF. The CDR3 DNA is TGTGCCAGCAGTTTATCGGGACAGGACAATGAGCAGTTCTTC.

The chain combines TRBV5-1 with TRBJ2-3; no clear D gene. This CDR3 has 18 residues. The germline V gene has CDR1 SGHRS and CDR2 YFSETQ. Trimming stripped 1 base from V and 0 bases from J, with 18 bases between. As DNA, the CDR3 is TGCGCCAGCAGCTTGTCCCCCCCCACAAAACCTAGCACAGATACGCAGTATTTT. It encodes CASSLSPPTKPSTDTQYF.

V is TRBV6-1 and J is TRBJ2-1; possible D gene TRBD2, 6 bases. From germline, CDR1 is MNHNS and CDR2 SASEGT. The length of the CDR3 is 15 residues. Trimming cost V 2 bases and J 2 bases, with 10 bases left between them. Written as DNA, the CDR3 is TGTGCCAGCAGTGAACCGGGGGAGGCCTACAATGAGCAGTTCTTC. Translation gives CASSEPGEAYNEQFF.

The chain is built from TRBV28 and TRBJ1-2, with TRBD1 identical over 10 bases. Per germline, CDR1 MDHEN and CDR2 SYDVKM. This CDR3 spans 13 amino acids. The J segment lost 8 bases and the V segment lost 4 bases, leaving 4 bases of the junction unmatched. CDR3 residues: CASSSGQGYGYTF. CDR3 bases: TGTGCCAGCAGTTCGGGACAGGGGTACGGCTACACCTTC.

V and J are TRBV27 and TRBJ2-7; 7 bases match TRBD1. This CDR3 region has 13 residues. V lost 10 bases and J lost 0; bases outside the gene matches: 6. Germline V gives CDR1 MNHEY, CDR2 SMNVEV (reference sequence). The CDR3 nucleotides are TGTGCCACCAGAAGGGACAGCTCCTACGAGCAGTACTTC. It specifies CATRRDSSYEQYF.

The V and J genes are TRBV5-1 and TRBJ1-5; D gene ambiguous. V shed 4 bases and J shed 6 bases, with 11 bases lying between them. The CDR3 has 13 residues. CDR1 and CDR2 from the germline V gene are SGHRS and YFSETQ. The CDR3 coding sequence is TGCGCCAGCAGCACGGAGGGCGGTCAGCCCCAGCATTTT. It codes for CASSTEGGQPQHF.

The rearrangement links TRBV28 to TRBJ2-1; perhaps TRBD2 as D (6 bases). CDR3 length: 16 amino acids. V lost 1 base and J 1 base, leaving 11 bases between the germline ends. Germline CDR1 is MDHEN and CDR2 is SYDVKM. CDR3 protein: CASSLLSGGSYNEQFF. The CDR3 DNA reads as TGTGCCAGCAGTTTATTGTCTGGGGGGTCCTACAATGAGCAGTTCTTC. Supplemented by reference TRBV28 and TRBJ2-1, the full variable domain reads DVKVTQSSRYLVKRTGEKVFLECVQDMDHENMFWYRQDPGLGLRLIYFSYDVKMKEKGDIPEGYSVSREKKERFSLILESASTNQTSMYLCASSLLSGGSYNEQFFGPGTRLTVL.

V and J are TRBV5-1 and TRBJ2-5; D gene ambiguous. Germline V gene sequence: CDR1 SGHRS, CDR2 YFSETQ. V was clipped by 4 bases and J by 4 bases, with 5 bases between them. CDR3 length equals 11 residues. The CDR3 region is CASSHRETQYF. The CDR3 DNA reads as TGCGCCAGCAGCCATAGAGAGACCCAGTACTTC. Complete variable domain (other parts from reference TRBV5-1 and TRBJ2-5): KAGVTQTPRYLIKTRGQQVTLSCSPISGHRSVSWYQQTPGQGLQFLFEYFSETQRNKGNFPGRFSGRQFSNSRSEMNVSTLELGDSALYLCASSHRETQYFGPGTRLLVL.

CDR3 nucleotide sequence: TGCGCCAGCAGCGGGAGGACAGGGGCGAACACCGGGGAGCTGTTTTTT. This gives the protein CASSGRTGANTGELFF. This sequence joins TRBV5-1 and TRBJ2-2, with 9 bases fitting TRBD1. V trimming: 4 bases; J trimming: 0 bases; junction bases outside the gene matches: 4. The CDR3 is 16 amino acids. The germline gives CDR1 SGHRS, CDR2 YFSETQ. The entire variable domain, with the rest obtained from reference TRBV5-1 and TRBJ2-2, is as follows: KAGVTQTPRYLIKTRGQQVTLSCSPISGHRSVSWYQQTPGQGLQFLFEYFSETQRNKGNFPGRFSGRQFSNSRSEMNVSTLELGDSALYLCASSGRTGANTGELFFGEGSRLTVL.

V is TRBV27 and J is TRBJ1-5; D gene ambiguous. This CDR3 has 16 residues. Germline V gives CDR1 MNHEY, CDR2 SMNVEV (reference sequence). The ends were cut back, 4 bases at V and 2 bases at J, with 15 bases in the middle. CDR3 sequence (DNA): TGTGCCAGCAGTTCCCGTTGGGAGGGTGGCAATCAGCCCCAGCATTTT. Translation gives CASSSRWEGGNQPQHF.

This clone has just one count. This sequence joins TRBV2 and TRBJ2-1, with D maybe TRBD2 (7 bases). The CDR3 contains 15 residues. V lost 8 bases and J lost 9, with 23 bases in between. Germline CDR1 reads SNHLY; CDR2 reads FYNNEI. The CDR3 DNA sequence: TGTGCCAGCGGTCTCGGGCAGGGGAGGGGCGGTGAGCAGTTCTTC. As protein: CASGLGQGRGGEQFF.

The CDR3 reads CASQGQGMGETQYF. For the CDR3, the DNA is TGCGCCAGCCAGGGACAGGGTATGGGAGAGACCCAGTACTTC. This sequence joins TRBV5-1 and TRBJ2-5, with TRBD1 matching over 9 bases. The V and J ends lost 7 bases and 4 bases, in that order; junction bases with no gene match: 8. CDR3 length equals 14 residues. CDR1 and CDR2 from the germline V gene are SGHRS and YFSETQ.

The chain recombines TRBV10-3 with TRBJ1-5, with D tentatively TRBD1 (6 bases). The V gene's germline CDR1 is ENHRY and CDR2 SYGVKD. V was cut by 10 bases and J by 5 bases, with 12 bases left in between. This CDR3 has 12 residues. This CDR3 is CATQGIDQPQHF. In DNA form, the CDR3 reads TGTGCCACCCAGGGGATAGATCAGCCCCAGCATTTT.

The V and J genes are TRBV4-1 and TRBJ2-2, with 7 bases aligning to TRBD2. CDR1 and CDR2 (germline): MGHRA, YSYEKL. This CDR3 spans 15 amino acids. V was pared by 3 bases and J by 1 base, with 2 bases of the junction left unmatched. CDR3 DNA sequence: TGCGCCAGCAGCCAGCGCGGGGGGAACACCGGGGAGCTGTTTTTT. It yields the protein CASSQRGGNTGELFF.